This TCR beta chain was identified in a study of shared clonotypes between healthy human individuals. Profiled with immunoSEQ multiplex PCR; TCRdb holds only in-frame clones, not every one. The table shows some 530,000 clones, with around 73% occurring only once. Losses at the gene ends were 0 bases for V and 3 bases for J; bases not matched to a gene: 8. This CDR3 is built from 18 residues. The germline V gene has CDR1 SGHRS and CDR2 YFSETQ. This chain uses TRBV5-1 with TRBJ2-1, with 11 bases fitting TRBD2. The sequencing sample was made of PBMCs. This TCR was sampled from a middle-aged woman in good health. Some clones in this sample may be carry-over from other donors' samples. The CDR3 region has the DNA TGCGCCAGCAGCTTGGTGGGTAGCGGGAGGGCCGGCTACAATGAGCAGTTCTTC. This translates into CASSLVGSGRAGYNEQFF. Full variable domain (rest looked up from reference TRBV5-1 and TRBJ2-1): KAGVTQTPRYLIKTRGQQVTLSCSPISGHRSVSWYQQTPGQGLQFLFEYFSETQRNKGNFPGRFSGRQFSNSRSEMNVSTLELGDSALYLCASSLVGSGRAGYNEQFFGPGTRLTVL.